In its sample, the clone carrying this T cell receptor (beta chain) was seen once. Trimming removed 5 bases at V and 1 base at J, with 9 bases between. This CDR3 is 15 amino acids long. CDR1 is SGHTA, CDR2 FQGNSA, per germline. The sort gate was single viable CD3+CD4+CD8-CD45RO+ cells for memory CD4+ T cells. This sample is part of a study of memory CD4+ T cells and cytomegalovirus serostatus. The table came from immunoSEQ multiplex PCR; TCRdb's copy has only in-frame clones and leaves some out. The profile shows around 25,000 clones, roughly 76% of them singletons. This TCR was sampled from an adult in good health and CMV-seronegative. The chain links TRBV7-2 to TRBJ2-6; tentative D call: TRBD1 (6 bases). The sample consisted of memory CD4+ T cells from blood. This chain's CDR3 is CASSQQGSGANVLTF. DNA of the CDR3: TGTGCCAGCAGCCAACAGGGATCTGGGGCCAACGTCCTGACTTTC.